The clone carrying this TCR beta chain occurred a few times. The antigen is unknown. The data were obtained in a study of identical twins. TCRdb analysed the 5' RACE reads with MiXCR anew, one entry per CDR3 protein. The sample comprises 750,000 to 950,000 distinct CDR3 sequences, 12% of which are singletons, and about 1.6% rests with the top ten. The germline V and J ends were trimmed by 0 bases and 0 bases, with 12 bases remaining between them. The CDR3 sequence is 17 residues long. Germline V gene data show CDR1 as SGHNT and CDR2 as YENEEA. Regarding the study as a whole: There was an excess of low generation probability in the out-of-frame alpha sequences that twins shared. In zero-insertion analyses, partial confounding could arise from invariant MAIT and iNKT cells. Abundant cord blood beta clonotypes carried fewer insertions; memory repertoires showed none.

A further study also used this sample, focusing on yellow fever vaccine responses in identical twins.

The receptor comes from a woman between 18 and 29 years old in good health. This chain joins TRBV11-3 and TRBJ2-1, with a possible D match to TRBD2 (5 bases). Sequencing used PBMCs. The CDR3 DNA follows: TGTGCCAGCAGCTTAGATTTTAGCGATAGCTCCTACAATGAGCAGTTCTTC. It encodes CASSLDFSDSSYNEQFF.